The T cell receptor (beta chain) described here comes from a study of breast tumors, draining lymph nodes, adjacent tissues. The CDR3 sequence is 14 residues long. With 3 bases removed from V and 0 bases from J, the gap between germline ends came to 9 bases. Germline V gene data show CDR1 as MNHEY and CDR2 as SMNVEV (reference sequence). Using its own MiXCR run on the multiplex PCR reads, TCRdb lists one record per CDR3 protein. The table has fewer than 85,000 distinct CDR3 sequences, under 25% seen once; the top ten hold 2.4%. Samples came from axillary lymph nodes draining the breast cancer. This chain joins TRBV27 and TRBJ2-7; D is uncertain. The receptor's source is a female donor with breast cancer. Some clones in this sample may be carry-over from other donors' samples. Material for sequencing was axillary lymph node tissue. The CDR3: CASSFYESSYEQYF. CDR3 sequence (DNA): TGTGCCAGCAGTTTTTACGAGAGCTCCTACGAGCAGTACTTC.